Listed here are 15 T cell receptor beta chains from one sample, sequenced in a study of identical twins. A single record per CDR3 protein comes from TCRdb applying MiXCR to the 5' RACE reads. The data contain approximately 600,000 distinct CDR3 sequences, about 7% of them singletons. These data were also reused for a study on yellow fever vaccine responses in identical twins.

The sequenced material came from PBMCs. These receptors all stem from a woman aged 18-35 years in good health.

The chain carries TRBV25-1 and TRBJ1-3; perhaps TRBD1 as D (6 bases). The CDR3 has 17 amino acids. V lost 6 bases and J lost 0, with 18 bases in between. Per germline, CDR1 MGHDK and CDR2 SYGVNS. The CDR3 loop is CASRGGGNVASGNTIYF. CDR3 nucleotide sequence: TGTGCCAGCAGAGGAGGGGGGAACGTTGCCTCTGGAAACACCATATATTTT.

Only a few counts were recorded for this clonotype. V usage is TRBV24-1 and J usage is TRBJ2-3; TRBD2 aligns across 10 bases. J gave up 11 bases and V 5 bases, and 3 bases lay outside the gene matches. CDR3 length equals 12 residues. The V gene's germline CDR1 is KGHDR and CDR2 SFDVKD. CDR3 in amino acids: CATSGLAGVQYF. The CDR3, as DNA: TGTGCCACCAGTGGCCTAGCGGGGGTGCAGTATTTT.

This clonotype was picked up many times. The chain combines TRBV7-2 with TRBJ2-1; 13 bases are shared with TRBD2. CDR3 size: 18 residues. V trimming: 4 bases; J trimming: 4 bases; junction bases outside the gene matches: 10. Germline V lookup: CDR1 SGHTA, CDR2 FQGNSA. The CDR3 sequence is CASSSASRGLAGYNEQFF. The CDR3 bases are TGTGCCAGCAGCTCCGCATCCCGGGGACTAGCGGGATACAATGAGCAGTTCTTC.

The sample holds a few counts of this clonotype. This chain joins TRBV28 and TRBJ2-7; either TRBD1 or TRBD2 may supply D (7 bases each). Germline V gene lookup returns CDR1 MDHEN and CDR2 SYDVKM. V was pared by 6 bases and J by 0 bases, with 18 bases between. The CDR3 sequence is 16 residues long. The CDR3 is CASRPRGGGSSYEQYF. CDR3 bases: TGTGCCAGCAGACCCAGGGGGGGAGGGAGCTCCTACGAGCAGTACTTC. Full variable domain (remainder filled in from reference TRBV28 and TRBJ2-7): DVKVTQSSRYLVKRTGEKVFLECVQDMDHENMFWYRQDPGLGLRLIYFSYDVKMKEKGDIPEGYSVSREKKERFSLILESASTNQTSMYLCASRPRGGGSSYEQYFGPGTRLTVT.

This clonotype was seen repeatedly, ten times or more. The chain is built from TRBV12-3 or TRBV12-4 and TRBJ2-3, with 11 bases aligning to TRBD2. V dropped 6 bases and J dropped 1; count of bases not matched to a gene: 6. CDR3 length: 16 amino acids. The CDR3 here is CASRKGLAERTDTQYF. For the CDR3, the DNA is TGTGCCAGCAGAAAGGGACTAGCGGAACGCACAGATACGCAGTATTTT.

This clonotype was recorded at least ten times. The chain is built from TRBV7-9 and TRBJ1-2; 7 nucleotides align to TRBD1. This CDR3 region has 13 residues. V shed 4 bases and J 3 bases; nucleotides not matched to a gene: 2. Germline values: CDR1 SEHNR, CDR2 FQNEAQ (reference sequence). CDR3 region: CASSSGTDYGYTF. CDR3 in DNA: TGTGCCAGCAGCTCCGGGACAGACTATGGCTACACCTTC.

This clonotype came up many times. V and J are TRBV7-8 and TRBJ2-7; 8 nucleotides align to TRBD1. The length of the CDR3 is 15 residues. With V trimmed by 5 bases and J by 3 bases, 9 bases remained unmatched. In germline, CDR1 is SGHVS, CDR2 FQNEAQ. The CDR3 region is CASSPFRTGIYEQYF. The CDR3 DNA reads as TGTGCCAGCAGCCCCTTCCGGACAGGGATCTACGAGCAGTACTTC.

This clonotype was counted at least ten times. The chain has TRBV25-1 and TRBJ2-7; D is possibly TRBD2 (7 bases). The V and J ends lost 4 bases and 1 base respectively, with 17 bases between them. CDR3 length: 16 amino acids. Germline values: CDR1 MGHDK, CDR2 SYGVNS. The CDR3 region is CASSVQGGGRSYEQYF. Written as DNA, the CDR3 is TGTGCCAGCAGTGTCCAGGGAGGGGGACGGTCCTACGAGCAGTACTTC.

This clonotype was seen a few times. The rearrangement links TRBV12-3 or TRBV12-4 to TRBJ2-2; D perhaps matches TRBD2 (6 bases). CDR3 length: 16 residues. V was pared by 3 bases and J by 1 base, with 12 bases between. The CDR3 protein is CASSFWAGKNTGELFF. The CDR3 region has the DNA TGTGCCAGCAGTTTTTGGGCGGGGAAGAACACCGGGGAGCTGTTTTTT.

Ten or more counts support this clonotype. The chain couples TRBV5-1 to TRBJ2-2, with a possible D match to TRBD1 (6 bases). V was cut by 0 bases and J by 1 base, with 16 bases left in between. Germline values: CDR1 SGHRS, CDR2 YFSETQ. CDR3 size: 18 residues. The DNA for the CDR3 is TGCGCCAGCAGCTTGGCCCTCCCGGACAGCCGGAACACCGGGGAGCTGTTTTTT. Its translation: CASSLALPDSRNTGELFF.

In this sample, this clonotype turned up a few times. The chain uses TRBV25-1 and TRBJ2-7, with TRBD2 matching 10 bases. CDR3 length: 16 residues. V lost 2 bases and J lost 5; bases outside the gene matches: 9. Per the germline V gene, CDR1 is MGHDK and CDR2 is SYGVNS. Written as DNA, the CDR3 is TGTGCCAGCAGTGAAACGCTTAGCGGGGGGTCCGACGAGCAGTACTTC. Its translation is CASSETLSGGSDEQYF.

Ten or more counts support this clonotype. The chain employs TRBV4-1 and TRBJ2-1, with 10 bases fitting TRBD2. V dropped 0 bases and J dropped 8; count of bases not matched to a gene: 7. CDR3 length equals 16 residues. CDR1 MGHRA and CDR2 YSYEKL come from the germline V gene. In DNA form, the CDR3 reads TGCGCCAGCAGCCAAGACCCGGGACTAGCGTCGTATGAGCAGTTCTTC. Amino acids: CASSQDPGLASYEQFF.

The chain links TRBV5-1 to TRBJ1-2, with a weak D call TRBD1 (6 bases). CDR3 length: 17 residues. CDR1 and CDR2 from the germline V gene are SGHRS and YFSETQ. V gave up 4 bases and J gave up 2 bases, with 21 bases separating them. The CDR3 reads CASSLFGQRASNYGYTF. Written as DNA, the CDR3 is TGCGCCAGCAGCCTCTTCGGACAGCGGGCTTCCAACTATGGCTACACCTTC.

This clonotype was seen repeatedly, ten times or more. The chain links TRBV7-9 to TRBJ2-5, with D tentatively TRBD2 (6 bases). V lost 6 bases, J lost 2 bases, and 13 bases lay in between. CDR1 is SEHNR and CDR2 is FQNEAQ in the germline V gene (reference sequence). This CDR3 contains 14 residues. This CDR3 is CASSRDLGQETQYF. As DNA, the CDR3 is TGTGCCAGCAGTCGGGACTTGGGGCAAGAGACCCAGTACTTC.

The CDR3 DNA follows: TGCAGTGCAACCACACAGGGGAGGGGGAATCAGCCCCAGCATTTT. Amino acid sequence: CSATTQGRGNQPQHF. The chain couples TRBV20-1 to TRBJ1-5; 7 bases agree with TRBD1. V was clipped by 6 bases and J by 4 bases; unmatched bases: 12. Germline CDR1 is DFQATT and CDR2 is SNEGSKA (reference sequence). The CDR3 has 15 amino acids.